The 10 T cell receptor beta chains listed next were all sequenced from one sample in a study of blood T cells in healthy people across ages. Through a sample-barcoded 5' primer and a J-beta primer mix, a second PCR was run for about 6 to 11 cycles. TCRdb ran MiXCR on the 5' RACE reads and lists one entry per CDR3 protein. Of approximately 730,000 distinct CDR3 sequences in the sample, 53% are singletons; the top ten hold around 40%. Material: blood. These TCRs come from an elderly man in good health.

This clonotype has more than one count but fewer than ten. The V gene is TRBV24-1, the J gene TRBJ2-3, with a weak D call TRBD2 (5 bases). Germline V gives CDR1 KGHDR, CDR2 SFDVKD. Trimming took 1 base from V and 4 from J, leaving 11 bases between them. The CDR3 length is 15 residues. For the CDR3, the DNA is TGTGCCACCAGTGATTTAGGCAGAGCGGCAGATACGCAGTATTTT. Its protein is CATSDLGRAADTQYF.

The V call is TRBV6-1, the J call TRBJ2-1; D could derive from TRBD1 or TRBD2 (5 bases each). Germline V gene sequence: CDR1 MNHNS, CDR2 SASEGT. This CDR3 region has 18 residues. V shed 6 bases and J shed 7 bases, with 28 bases lying between them. The CDR3 here is CASRRRTLPSPWGNEQFF. CDR3 DNA sequence: TGTGCCAGCAGGCGAAGAACCCTGCCAAGCCCCTGGGGGAATGAGCAGTTCTTC.

This clonotype turned up a few times. The chain has TRBV6-5 and TRBJ2-7; 7 bases are a match to TRBD1. Germline values: CDR1 MNHEY, CDR2 SVGAGI. This CDR3 region has 12 residues. The V segment lost 6 bases and the J segment 7 bases; nucleotides outside the gene matches: 6. CDR3 protein: CASSTGVGEQYF. CDR3 nucleotide sequence: TGTGCCAGCAGCACAGGGGTAGGTGAGCAGTACTTC.

The chain is built from TRBV12-3 or TRBV12-4 and TRBJ2-2, with a tentative D call TRBD2 (6 bases). Trimming shortened V by 6 bases and J by 2 bases, and 19 bases separated the two germline ends. The CDR3 extends over 17 amino acids. The CDR3, as DNA: TGTGCCAGCAGCACCCCCCGGGGGTCGCTTAACACCGGGGAGCTGTTTTTT. Translation gives CASSTPRGSLNTGELFF.

V is TRBV7-2 and J is TRBJ2-7; 11 bases align to TRBD2. From germline, CDR1 is SGHTA and CDR2 FQGNSA. V lost 7 bases to trimming and J lost 5 bases; unmatched junction nucleotides: 13. There are 16 residues in the CDR3. CDR3 nucleotides: TGTGCCAGCACCCAGTTCGGGACTAGCGGTTTTCACGAGCAGTACTTC. This encodes CASTQFGTSGFHEQYF.

This clonotype has more than one count but fewer than ten. This chain connects TRBV25-1 to TRBJ1-1, with D unclear. CDR3 length: 15 residues. Looked up from germline, CDR1 is MGHDK and CDR2 is SYGVNS. Trimming pared 8 bases from V and 6 bases from J, leaving 22 bases between. The CDR3 sequence is CASGGPGVTRSEAFF. In nucleotides, the CDR3 is TGTGCCAGCGGTGGACCCGGCGTCACGAGGTCTGAAGCTTTCTTT.

The gene calls are TRBV27 and TRBJ1-2; no reliable D call. This CDR3 is 12 amino acids long. V was trimmed by 8 bases and J by 2 bases, leaving 9 bases between them. Germline V CDR1 and CDR2: MNHEY, SMNVEV (reference sequence). The CDR3 DNA sequence: TGTGCCAGCCAAGACGGAAACTATGGCTACACCTTC. This translates into CASQDGNYGYTF.

This clonotype was counted only a few times. V and J are TRBV11-2 and TRBJ2-1, with 7 bases identical to TRBD2. Trimming at V came to 6 bases and at J to 0 bases, leaving 8 bases not matched to a gene. In germline, CDR1 is SGHAT, CDR2 FQNNGV. The CDR3 length is 16 residues. CDR3 bases: TGTGCCAGCAGTCGGCGGGGCGGGGGCTCCTACAATGAGCAGTTCTTC. Its protein is CASSRRGGGSYNEQFF.

The chain is built from TRBV7-2 and TRBJ1-2; no reliable D call. Germline CDR1 and CDR2: SGHTA and FQGNSA. V lost 3 bases and J lost 4, with 6 bases in between. The CDR3 has 12 amino acids. The CDR3 loop is CASSFRTYGYTF. CDR3 in DNA: TGTGCCAGCAGCTTTAGGACCTATGGCTACACCTTC.

The rearrangement links TRBV5-1 to TRBJ2-7; TRBD2 matches 13 bases. This CDR3 has 16 residues. Germline CDR1 reads SGHRS; CDR2 reads YFSETQ. The ends lost 2 bases at V and 5 bases at J; junction bases unmatched: 7. CDR3 region: CASSFGLAGEGDEQYF. The CDR3 nucleotides read TGCGCCAGCAGCTTCGGACTAGCGGGAGAAGGTGACGAGCAGTACTTC.